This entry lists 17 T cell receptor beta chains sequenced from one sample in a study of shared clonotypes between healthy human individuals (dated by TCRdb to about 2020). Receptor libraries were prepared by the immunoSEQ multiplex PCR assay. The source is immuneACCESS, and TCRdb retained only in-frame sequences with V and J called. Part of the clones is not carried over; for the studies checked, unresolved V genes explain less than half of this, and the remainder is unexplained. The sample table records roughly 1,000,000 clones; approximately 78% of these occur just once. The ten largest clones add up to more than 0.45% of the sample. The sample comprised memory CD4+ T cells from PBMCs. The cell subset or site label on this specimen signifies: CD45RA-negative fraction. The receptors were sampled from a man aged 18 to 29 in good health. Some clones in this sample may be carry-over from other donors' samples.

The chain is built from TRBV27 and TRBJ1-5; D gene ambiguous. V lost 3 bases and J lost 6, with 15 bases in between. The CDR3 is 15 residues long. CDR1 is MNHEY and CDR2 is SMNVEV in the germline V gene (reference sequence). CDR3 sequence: CASSLRPQAGQPQHF. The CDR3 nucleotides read TGTGCCAGCAGTTTGAGGCCCCAAGCAGGTCAGCCCCAGCATTTT.

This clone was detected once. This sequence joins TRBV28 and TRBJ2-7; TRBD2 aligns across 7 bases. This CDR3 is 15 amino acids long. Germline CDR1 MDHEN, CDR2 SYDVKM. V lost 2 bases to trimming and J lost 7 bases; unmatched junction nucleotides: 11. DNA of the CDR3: TGTGCCAGCAGTTTAAGGTCTAGCGGACGCTGGGAGCAGTACTTC. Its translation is CASSLRSSGRWEQYF.

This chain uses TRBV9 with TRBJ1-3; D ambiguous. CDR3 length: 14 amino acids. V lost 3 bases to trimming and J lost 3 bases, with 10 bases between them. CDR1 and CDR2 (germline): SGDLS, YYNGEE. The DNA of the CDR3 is TGTGCCAGCAGCGAATCCGGAGGTGGAAACACCATATATTTT. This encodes CASSESGGGNTIYF.

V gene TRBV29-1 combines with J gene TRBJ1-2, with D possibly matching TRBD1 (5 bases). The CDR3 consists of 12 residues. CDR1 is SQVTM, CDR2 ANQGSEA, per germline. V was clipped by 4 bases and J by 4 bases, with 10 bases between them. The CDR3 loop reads CSVGGALYGYTF. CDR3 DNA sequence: TGCAGCGTTGGTGGGGCACTCTATGGCTACACCTTC.

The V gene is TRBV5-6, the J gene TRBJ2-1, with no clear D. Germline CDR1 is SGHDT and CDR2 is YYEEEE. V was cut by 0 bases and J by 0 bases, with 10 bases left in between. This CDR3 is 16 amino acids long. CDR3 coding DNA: TGTGCCAGCAGCTTGGTGGACGGATTCTCCTACAATGAGCAGTTCTTC. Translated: CASSLVDGFSYNEQFF.

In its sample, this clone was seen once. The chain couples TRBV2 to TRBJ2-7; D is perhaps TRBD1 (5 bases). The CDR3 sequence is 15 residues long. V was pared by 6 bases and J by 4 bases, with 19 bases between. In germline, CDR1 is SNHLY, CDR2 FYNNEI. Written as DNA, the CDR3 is TGTGCCAGCAGAACACCCCAGGGTCCCCGTTACGAGCAGTACTTC. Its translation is CASRTPQGPRYEQYF.

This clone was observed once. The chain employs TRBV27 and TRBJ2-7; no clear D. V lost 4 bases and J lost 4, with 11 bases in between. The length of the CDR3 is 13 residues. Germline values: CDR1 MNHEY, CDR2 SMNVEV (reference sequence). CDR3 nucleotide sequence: TGTGCCAGCAGTTATGTAATGGCTTACGAGCAGTACTTC. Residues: CASSYVMAYEQYF.

The CDR3 DNA is TGTGCCAGCTCACCTAACGGGGGGCGAGAGACCCAGTACTTC. Its protein product is CASSPNGGRETQYF. This chain links TRBV18 with TRBJ2-5; D possibly corresponds to TRBD2 (7 bases). Trimming removed 3 bases at V and 4 bases at J, with 12 bases between. CDR1 and CDR2 from the germline V gene are KGHSH and LQKENI. The CDR3 totals 14 residues. Filled out from reference TRBV18 and TRBJ2-5, the complete variable domain reads NAGVMQNPRHLVRRRGQEARLRCSPMKGHSHVYWYRQLPEEGLKFMVYLQKENIIDESGMPKERFSAEFPKEGPSILRIQQVVRGDSAAYFCASSPNGGRETQYFGPGTRLLVL.

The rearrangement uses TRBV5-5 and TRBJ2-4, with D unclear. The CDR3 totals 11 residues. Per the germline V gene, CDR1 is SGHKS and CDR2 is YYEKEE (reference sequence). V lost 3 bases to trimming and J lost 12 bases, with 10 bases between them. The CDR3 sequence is CASSWWDNQYF. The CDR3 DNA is TGTGCCAGCAGCTGGTGGGATAATCAGTACTTC.

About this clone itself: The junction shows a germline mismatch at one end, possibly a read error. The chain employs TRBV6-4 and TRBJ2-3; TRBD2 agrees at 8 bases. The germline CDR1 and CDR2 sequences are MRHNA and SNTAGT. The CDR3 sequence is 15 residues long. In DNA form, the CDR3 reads TGTACCAGCAGTGACTCTAGCGGGAGCACAGATACGCAGTATTTT. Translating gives CTSSDSSGSTDTQYF.

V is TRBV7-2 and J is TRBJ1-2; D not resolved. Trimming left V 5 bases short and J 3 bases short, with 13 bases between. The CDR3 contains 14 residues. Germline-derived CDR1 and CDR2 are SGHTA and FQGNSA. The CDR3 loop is CASSRMRADYGYTF. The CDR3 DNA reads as TGTGCCAGCAGCCGGATGAGGGCAGACTATGGCTACACCTTC.

CDR3 sequence (DNA): TGTGCCAGCAGACATGGACAGCGCTACGAGCAGTACTTC. As protein: CASRHGQRYEQYF. The chain employs TRBV5-4 and TRBJ2-7, with D possibly matching TRBD1 (6 bases). Germline CDR1 and CDR2: SGHNT and YYREEE (reference sequence). The CDR3 loop spans 13 amino acids. Between the trimmed V and J ends, which lost 5 bases and 3 bases, there was a span of 12 bases.

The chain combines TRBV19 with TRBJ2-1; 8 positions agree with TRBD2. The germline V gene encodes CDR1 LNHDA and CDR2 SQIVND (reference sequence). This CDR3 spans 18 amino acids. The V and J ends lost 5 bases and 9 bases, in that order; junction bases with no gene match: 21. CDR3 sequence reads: CASSRVTGISGSPREQFF. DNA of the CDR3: TGTGCCAGTAGTCGGGTTACAGGGATCAGCGGGAGCCCCCGTGAGCAGTTCTTC.

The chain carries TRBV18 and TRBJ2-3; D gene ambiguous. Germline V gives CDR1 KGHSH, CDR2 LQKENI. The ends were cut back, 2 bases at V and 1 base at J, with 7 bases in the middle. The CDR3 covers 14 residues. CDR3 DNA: TGTGCCAGCTCACCAATGCAAGGCACAGATACGCAGTATTTT. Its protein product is CASSPMQGTDTQYF. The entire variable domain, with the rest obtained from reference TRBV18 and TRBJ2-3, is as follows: NAGVMQNPRHLVRRRGQEARLRCSPMKGHSHVYWYRQLPEEGLKFMVYLQKENIIDESGMPKERFSAEFPKEGPSILRIQQVVRGDSAAYFCASSPMQGTDTQYFGPGTRLTVL.

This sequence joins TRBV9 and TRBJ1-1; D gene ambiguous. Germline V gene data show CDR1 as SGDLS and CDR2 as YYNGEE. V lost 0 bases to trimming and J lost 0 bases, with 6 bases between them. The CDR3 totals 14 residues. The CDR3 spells CASSVGAMNTEAFF. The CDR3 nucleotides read TGTGCCAGCAGCGTAGGTGCTATGAACACTGAAGCTTTCTTT.

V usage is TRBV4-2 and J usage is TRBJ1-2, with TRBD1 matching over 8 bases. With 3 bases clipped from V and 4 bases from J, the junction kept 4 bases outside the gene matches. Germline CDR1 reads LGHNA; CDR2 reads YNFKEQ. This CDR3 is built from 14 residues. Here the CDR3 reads CASSQGDRSYGYTF. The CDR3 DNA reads TGTGCCAGCAGCCAGGGGGACAGGTCCTATGGCTACACCTTC.

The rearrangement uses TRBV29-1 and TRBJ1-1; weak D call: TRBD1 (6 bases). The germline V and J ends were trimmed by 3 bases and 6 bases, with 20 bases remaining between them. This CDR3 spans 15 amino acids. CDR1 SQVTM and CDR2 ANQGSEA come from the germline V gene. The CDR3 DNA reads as TGCAGCGTTGATGGGGCAAGGGGGGGGCTTGCTGAAGCTTTCTTT. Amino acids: CSVDGARGGLAEAFF.